The clone carrying this T cell receptor beta chain was observed a few times. Researchers used 5'RACE with constant-segment primers to make TCR alpha and TCR beta cDNA libraries that carry sample barcodes and UMIs. TCRdb re-called the 5' RACE reads with MiXCR, one entry per CDR3 protein. The sample yields a few hundred thousand distinct CDR3 sequences, approximately 15% seen once. This sample is part of a study of T-cell memory formation after mild COVID-19. Across the whole study: The two donors had largely donor-specific TCR clusters.

Germline V gene sequence: CDR1 SNHLY, CDR2 FYNNEI. V was clipped by 3 bases and J by 6 bases, with 23 bases between them. This CDR3 region has 18 residues. The origin of this receptor is a man aged 18 to 29 who had mild COVID-19 (a few samples of this study predate the infection). Cell type and time point are not known. The chain uses TRBV2 and TRBJ2-2; no reliable D call. Sequenced sample: PBMCs or a T cell subset sorted from them (not recorded which). This chain's CDR3 is CASSDRAGPPPTAGELFF. The DNA for the CDR3 is TGTGCCAGCAGTGATCGGGCAGGACCCCCCCCTACAGCCGGGGAGCTGTTTTTT.